This passage covers 24 T cell receptor beta chains from one sample sequenced in a study of identical twins. TCRdb reprocessed the 5' RACE reads via MiXCR and lists one record per CDR3 protein. Counted here are around 500,000 distinct CDR3 sequences, 11% to 15% occurring once; the ten biggest clones make up 0.52%. This same sample was also taken into another study, of yellow fever vaccine responses in identical twins.

The source material was CD4+ T cells sorted from blood. The receptors originated from a woman younger than 35 in good health.

V usage is TRBV3-1 and J usage is TRBJ2-3; no firm D call. Germline assignment: CDR1 LGHDT and CDR2 YNNKEL (reference sequence). This CDR3 contains 12 residues. Trimming removed 4 bases from V and 4 bases from J, with 6 bases in between. The chain's CDR3 is CASSPLSDTQYF. CDR3 DNA: TGTGCCAGCAGCCCCTTGTCAGATACGCAGTATTTT.

The table lists this clonotype with a few counts. The chain combines TRBV4-3 with TRBJ2-7; D is unresolved. Trimming took 0 bases from V and 2 from J, leaving 11 bases between them. Germline V CDR1 and CDR2: LGHNA, YSLEER. The CDR3 totals 15 residues. The CDR3 nucleotides are TGCGCCAGCAGCCAAGAACGGCAGGCCGCCTACGAGCAGTACTTC. Translation gives CASSQERQAAYEQYF.

This clonotype was found a few times. The chain links TRBV7-2 to TRBJ2-1; 9 nucleotides align to TRBD2. With V trimmed by 4 bases and J by 6 bases, 7 bases remained unmatched. The CDR3 runs to 15 residues. The germline V gene has CDR1 SGHTA and CDR2 FQGNSA. Here the CDR3 DNA reads TGTGCCAGCAGCTCTTTAGCGGGAGCGAGCAATGAGCAGTTCTTC. It specifies CASSSLAGASNEQFF.

The V call is TRBV5-1, the J call TRBJ2-7; D is unclear. The V gene's germline CDR1 is SGHRS and CDR2 YFSETQ. V was trimmed by 9 bases and J by 3 bases, leaving 19 bases between them. The CDR3 spans 14 residues. CDR3 residues: CATSPERGYYEQYF. Written as DNA, the CDR3 is TGCGCCACTTCACCAGAGCGAGGATACTACGAGCAGTACTTC. The complete variable domain, with remaining parts taken from reference TRBV5-1 and TRBJ2-7, reads KAGVTQTPRYLIKTRGQQVTLSCSPISGHRSVSWYQQTPGQGLQFLFEYFSETQRNKGNFPGRFSGRQFSNSRSEMNVSTLELGDSALYLCATSPERGYYEQYFGPGTRLTVT.

J is TRBJ2-3 and V is TRBV28; possible D gene TRBD2, 6 bases. Germline V gene sequence: CDR1 MDHEN, CDR2 SYDVKM. This CDR3 has 14 amino acids. V was pared by 3 bases and J by 3 bases, with 10 bases between. The CDR3 DNA sequence: TGTGCCAGCAGTTTTGGTAGCGGAACAGATACGCAGTATTTT. Protein product: CASSFGSGTDTQYF.

This clonotype has more than one count but fewer than ten. The chain recombines TRBV20-1 with TRBJ2-7, with 13 bases identical to TRBD2. V dropped 3 bases and J dropped 1; count of bases not matched to a gene: 6. This CDR3 comprises 16 residues. Germline CDR1 is DFQATT and CDR2 is SNEGSKA (reference sequence). CDR3 nucleotide sequence: TGCAGTGCTAGCCTTCTGGGACTAGCGGGATCCTACGAGCAGTACTTC. Encoded protein: CSASLLGLAGSYEQYF.

This chain links TRBV10-1 with TRBJ2-7; TRBD1 matches 7 bases. This CDR3 contains 14 residues. V trimming: 4 bases; J trimming: 6 bases; junction bases outside the gene matches: 9. CDR1 and CDR2 (germline): WNHNN, SYGVQD (reference sequence). The CDR3 region is CASSGQQGLGEQYF. The CDR3 DNA reads as TGCGCCAGCAGTGGGCAACAGGGGTTGGGCGAGCAGTACTTC.

There are a few counts of this clonotype. The V and J genes are TRBV11-2 and TRBJ2-5; TRBD2 agrees at 12 bases. Trimming at V came to 1 base and at J to 4 bases, leaving 13 bases not matched to a gene. CDR1 is SGHAT and CDR2 is FQNNGV in the germline V gene. The CDR3 runs to 19 residues. The chain's CDR3 is CASSLVGGASGGARETQYF. The CDR3 DNA sequence: TGTGCCAGCAGCTTAGTAGGAGGCGCTAGCGGGGGGGCACGAGAGACCCAGTACTTC.

A note on this clonotype: The germline gene is not matched at one end of the junction; a read error may be the cause. The chain carries TRBV25-1 and TRBJ2-7, with D unresolved. CDR1 MGHDK and CDR2 SYGVNS come from the germline V gene. The length of the CDR3 is 11 residues. CDR3 region: CASRKGGALRF. The CDR3 coding sequence is TGTGCCAGCAGGAAGGGTGGCGCCCTGAGGTTC.

This clonotype was found once. The J gene is TRBJ2-3, the V gene TRBV20-1; TRBD2 agrees at 14 bases. Germline CDR1 is DFQATT and CDR2 is SNEGSKA (reference sequence). The CDR3 length is 16 residues. V shed 2 bases and J 9 bases; nucleotides not matched to a gene: 10. DNA for the CDR3: TGCAGTGCTAGAAAATCCGGGACTAGCGGGGGAGGGACGCAGTATTTT. Protein sequence: CSARKSGTSGGGTQYF.

The V call is TRBV5-8, the J call TRBJ2-3, with D perhaps given as TRBD1 or TRBD2 (5 bases each). The CDR3 length is 15 residues. The germline V gene encodes CDR1 SGHTS and CDR2 YDEGEE. Trimming stripped 0 bases from V and 4 bases from J, with 12 bases between. The CDR3 loop is CASSLEGTSADTQYF. The CDR3 coding sequence is TGTGCCAGCAGCTTGGAAGGGACGAGTGCAGATACGCAGTATTTT.

The chain uses TRBV29-1 and TRBJ2-6; maybe TRBD1 (5 bases). Trimming shortened V by 4 bases and J by 4 bases, and 11 bases separated the two germline ends. The CDR3 contains 14 residues. The germline CDR1 and CDR2 sequences are SQVTM and ANQGSEA. CDR3 sequence: CSVGAGSGANVLTF. The DNA for the CDR3 is TGCAGCGTTGGGGCAGGGTCCGGGGCCAACGTCCTGACTTTC.

The chain couples TRBV2 to TRBJ2-2; D is ambiguous. Germline V CDR1 and CDR2: SNHLY, FYNNEI. CDR3 size: 16 residues. V was shortened by 3 bases and J by 5 bases, with 16 bases between the two germline ends. The CDR3 DNA reads as TGTGCCAGCAGTGAGCCTTCCCCAGGAAGGACCGGGGAGCTGTTTTTT. It translates to CASSEPSPGRTGELFF.

The chain employs TRBV27 and TRBJ2-2; 7 bases are a match to TRBD2. Germline trimming cut 3 bases from V and 4 bases from J; bases unmatched to any gene: 11. This CDR3 is built from 17 residues. Germline V CDR1 and CDR2: MNHEY, SMNVEV (reference sequence). CDR3 sequence: CASSLARLGEGTGELFF. The CDR3 DNA follows: TGTGCCAGCAGTTTGGCCAGACTGGGGGAGGGCACCGGGGAGCTGTTTTTT.

This chain uses TRBV28 with TRBJ2-3, with D perhaps TRBD1 (6 bases). Trimming cost V 5 bases and J 0 bases, with 18 bases left between them. The length of the CDR3 is 17 residues. CDR1 is MDHEN and CDR2 is SYDVKM in the germline V gene. This CDR3 is CASSKTWTDSSTDTQYF. CDR3 nucleotide sequence: TGTGCCAGCAGTAAAACTTGGACAGATTCGAGCACAGATACGCAGTATTTT.

In this sample, this clonotype turned up a few times. This chain uses TRBV6-1 with TRBJ2-7; TRBD2 agrees at 9 bases. Germline-derived CDR1 and CDR2 are MNHNS and SASEGT. This CDR3 spans 14 amino acids. V lost 7 bases, J lost 2 bases, and 6 bases stayed unmatched. The CDR3 here is CASTSASGTYEQYF. CDR3 sequence (DNA): TGTGCCAGCACCTCCGCTAGCGGGACCTACGAGCAGTACTTC.

In its sample, this clonotype was seen many times. V usage is TRBV28 and J usage is TRBJ2-1; D is perhaps TRBD1 (5 bases). The CDR3 totals 11 residues. Germline assignment: CDR1 MDHEN and CDR2 SYDVKM. V was clipped by 8 bases and J by 7 bases, with 9 bases between them. The CDR3 here is CASRQQNEQFF. The CDR3, as DNA: TGTGCCAGCCGACAGCAGAATGAGCAGTTCTTC.

Only a few counts were recorded for this clonotype. This chain uses TRBV5-1 with TRBJ2-7; D may be TRBD1 or TRBD2 (6 bases each). Trimming removed 0 bases at V and 6 bases at J, with 16 bases between. From germline, CDR1 is SGHRS and CDR2 YFSETQ. The CDR3 runs to 15 residues. The CDR3 spells CASSLEGPGAGEQYF. The CDR3 DNA reads as TGCGCCAGCAGCTTGGAAGGGCCGGGGGCAGGCGAGCAGTACTTC. The full variable domain, with the rest looked up from reference TRBV5-1 and TRBJ2-7, is KAGVTQTPRYLIKTRGQQVTLSCSPISGHRSVSWYQQTPGQGLQFLFEYFSETQRNKGNFPGRFSGRQFSNSRSEMNVSTLELGDSALYLCASSLEGPGAGEQYFGPGTRLTVT.

This chain joins TRBV7-9 and TRBJ2-3; D is perhaps TRBD2 (5 bases). Trimming shortened V by 5 bases and J by 1 base, and 13 bases separated the two germline ends. The germline V gene has CDR1 SEHNR and CDR2 FQNEAQ (reference sequence). This CDR3 is built from 15 residues. The CDR3 here is CASSPGELGTDTQYF. The CDR3 DNA reads TGTGCCAGCAGCCCCGGGGAATTGGGCACAGATACGCAGTATTTT. The whole variable domain, filled in from reference TRBV7-9 and TRBJ2-3, reads DTGVSQNPRHKITKRGQNVTFRCDPISEHNRLYWYRQTLGQGPEFLTYFQNEAQLEKSRLLSDRFSAERPKGSFSTLEIQRTEQGDSAMYLCASSPGELGTDTQYFGPGTRLTVL.

This clonotype appeared a few times. The genes are TRBV29-1 and TRBJ2-3; D is tentatively TRBD1 or TRBD2 (5 bases each). V dropped 6 bases and J dropped 6 bases, with 10 bases sitting between them. The CDR3 extends over 11 amino acids. Germline CDR1 SQVTM, CDR2 ANQGSEA. This CDR3 reads CSVGRGDTQYF. The CDR3 DNA is TGCAGCGTAGGACGGGGCGATACGCAGTATTTT.

This clonotype was counted only a few times. The chain has TRBV7-8 and TRBJ1-5; D gene ambiguous. The CDR3 spans 15 residues. V was shortened by 5 bases and J by 1 base, with 12 bases between the two germline ends. In germline, CDR1 is SGHVS, CDR2 FQNEAQ. DNA for the CDR3: TGTGCCAGCAGCGATGCGGGGAAGAGCAATCAGCCCCAGCATTTT. This sequence encodes CASSDAGKSNQPQHF.

A few counts support this clonotype. V is TRBV3-1 and J is TRBJ2-7; TRBD1 might be the D (6 bases). V was trimmed by 1 base and J by 5 bases, leaving 15 bases between them. The CDR3 loop spans 15 amino acids. Germline CDR1 and CDR2: LGHDT and YNNKEL (reference sequence). The CDR3 DNA sequence: TGTGCCAGCAGCCAAGTATCGGACAGCACCCACGAGCAGTACTTC. This gives the protein CASSQVSDSTHEQYF.

This clonotype was seen more than once but under ten times. The chain joins TRBV6-1 to TRBJ1-1; D is unresolved. CDR3 length equals 16 residues. In germline, CDR1 is MNHNS, CDR2 SASEGT. The V end lost 7 bases, the J end lost 1 base, and 19 bases lay between the germline ends. The CDR3 reads CASNINRVLRNTEAFF. In DNA form, the CDR3 reads TGTGCCAGCAATATAAATCGGGTGTTGCGGAACACTGAAGCTTTCTTT.

This clonotype showed up many times. A junction boundary mismatches the germline segment, possibly from a read error. The rearrangement uses TRBV6-6 and TRBJ2-7, with 8 bases matching TRBD1. The CDR3 sequence is 11 residues long. CDR1 MNHNY and CDR2 SVGAGI come from the germline V gene (reference sequence). In nucleotides, the CDR3 is TGTGCCAGCAGTTTCGGACAGGGATTTCACTTC. This encodes CASSFGQGFHF.